Listed below are T cell receptor beta chains from one sample, sequenced in a study of T-cell memory formation after mild COVID-19. Via MiXCR, TCRdb re-called the 5' RACE reads, giving one row per CDR3 protein. The table has around 25,000 distinct CDR3 sequences, roughly 7.4% seen once; the top ten hold roughly 13%. Sequences were obtained from PBMCs or a T cell subset sorted from them (not recorded which). The receptors stem from an adult woman who had mild COVID-19 (a few samples of this study predate the infection). Cell type and time point are not known. CDR3s include the opening cysteine and the closing phenylalanine or tryptophan. Each record gives: J gene, clone size, D gene, V gene, CDR3 DNA, CDR3 protein. The D gene is left open where the match is weak. Size values are once, few and many counts, or a class for expanded clones, and some rows have none.

TRBJ2-5	many	-	TRBV7-9	TGTGCCAGCAGCTTAGAGGTCCCGGAGACCCAGTACTTC	CASSLEVPETQYF
TRBJ1-5	many	-	TRBV27	TGTGCCAGCAGTTTATGGTCTGGCCGGGGGACCAATCAGCCCCAGCATTTT	CASSLWSGRGTNQPQHF
TRBJ1-5	many	-	TRBV7-8	TGTGCCAGCAGCTTAGCGCAGGGTTCCTTAGGGCAGCCCCAGCATTTT	CASSLAQGSLGQPQHF
TRBJ1-2	many	-	TRBV5-6	TGTGCCAGCAGCCCCCCTACCTCCGCAGCCTATGGCTACACCTTC	CASSPPTSAAYGYTF
TRBJ2-7	-	TRBD1	TRBV3-1	TGTGCCAGCAGCCAAAAATACCGGGACAGCCGAATCGAAAGGACCTACGAGCAGTACTTC	CASSQKYRDSRIERTYEQYF
TRBJ2-5	many	TRBD2	TRBV9	TGTGCCAGCAGCAGACTACCGGGACTAGCGGGAGAGGAGACCCAGTACTTC	CASSRLPGLAGEETQYF
TRBJ1-2	many	-	TRBV12-3/TRBV12-4	TGTGCCAGCAGTTTTTGGGCAGGGGATGGCTACACCTTC	CASSFWAGDGYTF
TRBJ1-1	few	TRBD1	TRBV19	TGTGCCAGTAAGAGGGACAGGGTCGCGACTGAAGCTTTCTTT	CASKRDRVATEAFF
TRBJ2-2	few	-	TRBV11-2	TGTGCCAGCAGCTTAGGCACCGGGGAGCTGTTTTTT	CASSLGTGELFF
TRBJ2-1	many	-	TRBV7-2	TGTGCCAGCAGAGATATCGGGACATTCGGCGATGAGCAGTTCTTC	CASRDIGTFGDEQFF
TRBJ2-2	few	TRBD1	TRBV14	TGTGCCAGCAGCCGCAGTTCTTTGGGACAGGGAAGGAGCGGGGAGCTGTTTTTT	CASSRSSLGQGRSGELFF
TRBJ2-3	many	-	TRBV4-1	TGCGCCAGCAGCCAACGATGGGCGGGGTCCACAGATACGCAGTATTTT	CASSQRWAGSTDTQYF
TRBJ2-1	many	TRBD1	TRBV25-1	TGTGCCAGCAGTACAGGGGGCGGCAGGTCCTACAATGAGCAGTTCTTC	CASSTGGGRSYNEQFF
TRBJ1-2	many	-	TRBV14	TGTGCCAGCAGCCCTTTATATGGCCCCTGGCTTTACACCTTC	CASSPLYGPWLYTF
TRBJ2-2	many	-	TRBV7-2	TGTGCCAGCAGCTTACCCCCATCCCACGGCGGGGAGCTGTTTTTT	CASSLPPSHGGELFF
TRBJ1-5	-	-	TRBV19	TGTGCCAGTAGTGGGACTGCGAATAGCAATCAGCCCCAGCATTTT	CASSGTANSNQPQHF
TRBJ2-1	once	-	TRBV6-1	TGTGCCAGCAGAGAACGGCAATGGGGAGCCAATGAGCAGTTCTTC	CASRERQWGANEQFF
TRBJ2-7	many	-	TRBV20-1	TGCAGTGCAGGGGGGCAGCCCCCGAAGCAGTACTTC	CSAGGQPPKQYF
TRBJ2-5	-	TRBD2	TRBV7-9	TGTGCCAGCAGCTTAGTTACTAGCGGGGATGGGACCCAGTACTTC	CASSLVTSGDGTQYF
TRBJ2-1	many	TRBD2	TRBV19	TGTGCCAGTGGGAGCGGGGGAAATGAGCAGTTCTTC	CASGSGGNEQFF
TRBJ2-2	many	-	TRBV11-2	TGTGCCAGCAGCTTAGGGCCCAACACCGGGGAGCTGTTTTTT	CASSLGPNTGELFF
TRBJ2-7	medium-sized	TRBD1	TRBV20-1	TGCAGTGCTCGCACACTTGACAGGGGGGACTCCTACGAGCAGTACTTC	CSARTLDRGDSYEQYF
TRBJ2-5	-	-	TRBV4-1	TGCGCCAGCAGCCAGGAGGGGGCATCCGGAGAGACCCAGTACTTC	CASSQEGASGETQYF
TRBJ1-2	-	-	TRBV20-1	TGCAGTGCTAGATCATCCGAGCCGAACTATGGCTACACCTTC	CSARSSEPNYGYTF
TRBJ2-7	many	-	TRBV4-2	TGTGCCAGCAGCCCTGACGGGTCCTACGAGCAGTACTTC	CASSPDGSYEQYF
TRBJ2-7	few	-	TRBV29-1	TGCAGCGTATATACAGGGTCATCCTACGAGCAGTACTTC	CSVYTGSSYEQYF
TRBJ2-5	medium-sized	-	TRBV12-3/TRBV12-4	TGTGCCAGCACCGTCTCAGGGGCGGCAGGGATGTACTTC	CASTVSGAAGMYF
TRBJ2-7	many	TRBD1	TRBV6-4	TGTGCCATTCCCCTGCCGGGACAGAGCTCCTACGAGCAGTACTTC	CAIPLPGQSSYEQYF
TRBJ2-1	many	TRBD2	TRBV24-1	TGTGCCACCTCCACTAGCGTAAGCAATGAGCAGTTCTTC	CATSTSVSNEQFF
TRBJ2-7	many	-	TRBV2	TGTGCCACCGCCATCGAAGGGACCTCCTACGAGCAGTACTTC	CATAIEGTSYEQYF
TRBJ1-2	many	TRBD1	TRBV27	TGTGCCAGCCGCAGAGGGGGCCCCAACCTCTATGGCTACACCTTC	CASRRGGPNLYGYTF
TRBJ2-1	many	TRBD2	TRBV4-3	TGCGCCAGCAGCCAGGCGGGAGGGGCTTTGGGTGAGCAGTTCTTC	CASSQAGGALGEQFF
TRBJ2-7	few	-	TRBV19	TGTGCCAGTAGCCAGACCGGGACCCCGCGCGAGCAGTACTTC	CASSQTGTPREQYF
TRBJ2-7	many	TRBD2	TRBV2	TGTGCCAGTGGGGGGGACTCCTACGAGCAGTACTTC	CASGGDSYEQYF
TRBJ2-7	many	-	TRBV5-1	TGCGCCAGCAGCTTGGGCTACGAGCAGTACTTC	CASSLGYEQYF
TRBJ1-3	few	-	TRBV7-2	TGTGCCAGCAGCTTAGCGTACAAGGGGGGAAACACCATATATTTT	CASSLAYKGGNTIYF
TRBJ2-1	many	TRBD2	TRBV5-1	TGCGCCAGCAGCCGGGGGGGTTCCTCTTACAATGAGCAGTTCTTC	CASSRGGSSYNEQFF
TRBJ2-2	many	-	TRBV6-5	TGTGCCAGCAAGGGGCTAAGGGGGTCGACCGGGGAGCTGTTTTTT	CASKGLRGSTGELFF
TRBJ1-2	many	TRBD1	TRBV18	TGTGCCAGCTCACCACAACCCCCCCAGGGGGACTATGGCTACACCTTC	CASSPQPPQGDYGYTF
TRBJ1-1	many	-	TRBV7-9	TGTGCCAGCAGCTTCCTTTCGGGAGCGAACACTGAAGCTTTCTTT	CASSFLSGANTEAFF
TRBJ2-3	-	TRBD2	TRBV15	TGTGCCACCAGCAGAGCGTTCGGACTAGGGACTAGCACAGATACGCAGTATTTT	CATSRAFGLGTSTDTQYF
TRBJ1-2	many	-	TRBV14	TGTGCCAGCAGCCCCTGGGGTGGCGGCTACACCTTC	CASSPWGGGYTF
TRBJ2-3	medium-sized	TRBD2	TRBV7-8	TGTGCCAGCAGCTTACCGGGGGGAACGGGCACAGATACGCAGTATTTT	CASSLPGGTGTDTQYF
TRBJ1-4	many	TRBD1	TRBV12-3/TRBV12-4	TGTGCCAGCAGGCACGGACAGGGCACAACTAATGAAAAACTGTTTTTT	CASRHGQGTTNEKLFF
TRBJ2-2	many	TRBD1	TRBV7-2	TGTGCCAGCAGCCCCCAGCCCGGGACAGTTACCGGGGAGCTGTTTTTT	CASSPQPGTVTGELFF
TRBJ1-1	many	-	TRBV7-9	TGTGCCAGCAGCCTAAGCTCACTCCTCAGCACTGAAGCTTTCTTT	CASSLSSLLSTEAFF
TRBJ2-7	many	TRBD2	TRBV29-1	TGCAGCGTTGCCCCCCTAGGGCTAGCGGTGCCCTACGAGCAGTACTTC	CSVAPLGLAVPYEQYF
TRBJ1-1	many	-	TRBV6-5	TGTGCCAGCAGGCGGGACATTTGGAACACTGAAGCTTTCTTT	CASRRDIWNTEAFF
TRBJ2-7	many	TRBD1	TRBV3-1	TGTGCCAGCAGCCAAGTTGACAGGGCCTACGAGCAGTACTTC	CASSQVDRAYEQYF
TRBJ2-1	medium-sized	TRBD1	TRBV24-1	TGTGCCACCAGTGATCCGGACAGGGGACACCACAATGAGCAGTTCTTC	CATSDPDRGHHNEQFF
TRBJ2-3	many	-	TRBV28	TGTGCCAGCAGTTCCCCCCCGGGTCACACAGATACGCAGTATTTT	CASSSPPGHTDTQYF